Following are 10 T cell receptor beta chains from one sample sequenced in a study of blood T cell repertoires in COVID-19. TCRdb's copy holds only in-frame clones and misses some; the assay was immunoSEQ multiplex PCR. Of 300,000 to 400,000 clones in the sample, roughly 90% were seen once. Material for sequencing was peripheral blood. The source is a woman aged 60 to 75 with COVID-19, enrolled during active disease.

The CDR3 DNA follows: TGTGCCAGCAGCATCCAGGGTACCTATGGCTACACCTTC. This encodes CASSIQGTYGYTF. The chain links TRBV7-3 to TRBJ1-2; D perhaps matches TRBD1 (5 bases). CDR3 size: 13 residues. CDR1 and CDR2 from the germline V gene are SGHTA and FQGTGA. V lost 5 bases, J lost 4 bases, and 11 bases lay in between.

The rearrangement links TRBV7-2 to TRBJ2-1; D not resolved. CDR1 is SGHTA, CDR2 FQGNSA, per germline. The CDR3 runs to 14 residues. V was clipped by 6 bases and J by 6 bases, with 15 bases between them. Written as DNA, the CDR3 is TGTGCCAGCAGTCCTACCTGGCAGGTCAATGAGCAGTTCTTC. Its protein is CASSPTWQVNEQFF.

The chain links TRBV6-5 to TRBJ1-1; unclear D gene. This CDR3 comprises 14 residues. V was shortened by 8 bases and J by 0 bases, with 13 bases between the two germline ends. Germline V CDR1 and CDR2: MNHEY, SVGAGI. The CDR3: CASLKSLMNTEAFF. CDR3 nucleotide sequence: TGTGCCAGCTTGAAGAGCCTCATGAACACTGAAGCTTTCTTT.

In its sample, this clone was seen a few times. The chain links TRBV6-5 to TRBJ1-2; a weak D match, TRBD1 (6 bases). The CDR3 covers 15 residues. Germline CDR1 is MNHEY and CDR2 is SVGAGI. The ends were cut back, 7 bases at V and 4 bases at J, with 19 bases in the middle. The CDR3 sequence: CASTLAGGAGYGYTF. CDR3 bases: TGTGCCAGCACATTAGCGGGGGGCGCCGGCTATGGCTACACCTTC.

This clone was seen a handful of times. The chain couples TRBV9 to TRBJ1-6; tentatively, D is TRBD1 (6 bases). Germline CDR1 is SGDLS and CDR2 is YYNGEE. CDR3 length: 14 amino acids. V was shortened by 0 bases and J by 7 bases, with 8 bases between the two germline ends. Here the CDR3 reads CASSVARGNSPLHF. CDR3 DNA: TGTGCCAGCAGCGTAGCCAGGGGAAATTCACCCCTCCACTTT.

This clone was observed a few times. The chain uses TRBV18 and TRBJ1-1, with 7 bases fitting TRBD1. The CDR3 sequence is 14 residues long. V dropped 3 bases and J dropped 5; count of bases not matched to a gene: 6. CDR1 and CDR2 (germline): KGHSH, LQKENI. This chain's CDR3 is CASSPQGVWTEAFF. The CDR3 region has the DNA TGTGCCAGCTCACCGCAGGGGGTTTGGACTGAAGCTTTCTTT.

CDR3 sequence reads: CASSLADRGYGYTF. The CDR3 nucleotides are TGTGCCAGCAGTTTAGCCGACAGGGGGTATGGCTACACCTTC. The chain carries TRBV28 and TRBJ1-2, with TRBD1 matching 9 bases. From germline, CDR1 is MDHEN and CDR2 SYDVKM. J lost 5 bases, V lost 2 bases, and 3 bases had no gene match. The CDR3 runs 14 residues.

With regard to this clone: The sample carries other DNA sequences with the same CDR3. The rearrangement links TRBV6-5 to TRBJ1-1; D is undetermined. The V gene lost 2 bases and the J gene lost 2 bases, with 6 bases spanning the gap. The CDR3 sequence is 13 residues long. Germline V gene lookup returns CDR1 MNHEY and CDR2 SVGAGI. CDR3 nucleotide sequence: TGTGCCAGCAGTTACCGGGGAAACACTGAAGCTTTCTTT. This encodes CASSYRGNTEAFF.

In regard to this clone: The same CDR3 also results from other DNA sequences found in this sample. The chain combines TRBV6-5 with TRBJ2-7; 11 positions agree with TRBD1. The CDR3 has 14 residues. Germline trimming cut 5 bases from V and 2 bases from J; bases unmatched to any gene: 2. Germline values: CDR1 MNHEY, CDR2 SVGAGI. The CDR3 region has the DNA TGTGCCAGCAGTCCGGGACAGGGGGCCTACGAGCAGTACTTC. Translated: CASSPGQGAYEQYF.

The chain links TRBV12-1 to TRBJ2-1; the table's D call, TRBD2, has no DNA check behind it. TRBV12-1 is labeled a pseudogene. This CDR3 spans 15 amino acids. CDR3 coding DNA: TGTGCCAGCAGCTTTGCACTAGCGCTTGGGAATGAGCAGTTCTTC. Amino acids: CASSFALALGNEQFF.